These T cell receptor beta chains were read from a single sample in a study of T cells after yellow fever vaccination. TCRdb redid the calling of the 5' RACE reads with MiXCR, one entry per CDR3 protein. The sample has approximately 130,000 distinct CDR3 sequences; approximately 16% are singletons. The sample consisted of CD8+ T cells sorted from PBMCs, taken 5 days after the yellow fever booster vaccination. The receptors stem from a man younger than 35 who received the YFV17D yellow fever vaccine. Each CDR3 is given with its conserved first and last residue. The D gene is left open where the match is weak. Size values are once, few and many counts, or a class for expanded clones, and some rows have none.

clone size	V gene	J gene	D gene	CDR3 DNA	CDR3 protein
-	TRBV4-1	TRBJ2-1	TRBD2	TGCGCCAGCAGATTGACGGGGGGGCTTTACAATGAGCAGTTCTTC	CASRLTGGLYNEQFF
few	TRBV12-3/TRBV12-4	TRBJ1-2	TRBD1	TGTGCCAGCAGTTTTTGGGGACAGGGCTCAGGCTACACCTTC	CASSFWGQGSGYTF
few	TRBV5-1	TRBJ2-1	TRBD1	TGCGCCAGCAGCTTCGGACAGGGAGTTTACAATGAGCAGTTCTTC	CASSFGQGVYNEQFF
few	TRBV4-2	TRBJ1-5	-	TGTGCCAGCAGCCAATTTTCGGGGAATCAGCCCCAGCATTTT	CASSQFSGNQPQHF
few	TRBV4-1	TRBJ2-7	-	TGCGCCAGCAGCCTTTATATTCGGAACGAGCAGTACTTC	CASSLYIRNEQYF
few	TRBV5-4	TRBJ2-1	TRBD1	TGTGCCAGCAGCTCCCGAGACAGGGGGAATGAGCAGTTCTTC	CASSSRDRGNEQFF
few	TRBV7-2	TRBJ1-1	-	TGTGCCAGCAGCTTATCGTTCGGGCACTTGAACACTGAAGCTTTCTTT	CASSLSFGHLNTEAFF
few	TRBV7-9	TRBJ2-3	-	TGTGCCAGCAGCTTAAACGGCGGGGCGTCGGATACGCAGTATTTT	CASSLNGGASDTQYF
-	TRBV6-1	TRBJ1-1	TRBD1	TGTGCCAGCAACACAGGGGAGAGCACTGAAGCTTTCTTT	CASNTGESTEAFF
few	TRBV2	TRBJ2-4	-	TGTGCCAGCAGTGTGGGGTTGGCCAAAAACATTCAGTACTTC	CASSVGLAKNIQYF
few	TRBV12-3/TRBV12-4	TRBJ2-3	-	TGTGCCAGCAGTTTATACTCGCGGGCCCTCGATACGCAGTATTTT	CASSLYSRALDTQYF